Listed below are T cell receptor beta chains from one sample, sequenced in a study of CD8+ T cells in alopecia areata. Sequenced by immunoSEQ multiplex PCR; TCRdb stores in-frame clones only, minus some. The sample holds some 200,000 clones, 50% to 60% seen once. The material sequenced was CD4+ T cells sorted from blood, taken at week 0. The receptors were gathered from a human donor with alopecia areata. Both conserved end residues are part of each CDR3.

TRBV11-3 17 CASSSRRTGTNTDTQYF
TRBV5-6 13 CASSRDTQYEQYF
TRBV30 13 CAWSVPSTDEAFF
TRBV5-1 17 CASSLKPGLSGANVLTF
TRBV27 14 CASSFRGYYYEQYF
TRBV5-1 14 CASSPGQGTDTQYF
TRBV6-5 15 CASSYSNQGDTEAFF
TRBV18 13 CASSPGPRAQAFF
TRBV4-1 17 CASSQERLGLRQETQYF
TRBV5-1 14 CASSSSGTTNGYTF
TRBV2 16 CASSRGQGSSGNTIYF
TRBV6-5 14 CASRKTGSSYEQYF
TRBV5-1 14 CASSLEVFPTEAFF
TRBV29-1 13 CSVEGDTTDTQYF
TRBV6-5 13 CASSRYTQETQYF
TRBV5-1 18 CASSLGYEAKRSGNTIYF
TRBV7-9 12 CASSPLGSQQYF
TRBV7-9 12 CASSLDTYEQYF
TRBV4-2 17 CASSQERGRSGANVLTF
TRBV5-1 14 CASSFVAATGELFF
TRBV2 13 CASSGAGSSPLHF
TRBV25-1 17 CASSPPWTDSGANVLTF
TRBV29-1 13 CSVSDRGVTEAFF
TRBV5-1 16 CASSLDYTSGTGELFF
TRBV6-5 12 CASSYARETQYF
TRBV29-1 16 CSVEIRRREVTDTQYF
TRBV9 18 CASSDQRLAGVGYNEQFF
TRBV18 17 CASSPLLSTSGYAEAFF
TRBV4-1 13 CASSQVYLEKLFF
TRBV4-2 14 CASSSETGPYEQYF
TRBV5-1 13 CASSLRGTDTQYF